This T cell receptor beta chain is drawn from a study of T cell responses to AZD1222 COVID-19 vaccine. Study at large: Timing groups of about 4 and about 12 weeks for second doses were pooled.

Only in-frame clones appear in the TCRdb table, and some are missing; sequencing was by immunoSEQ multiplex PCR. The sample records about 85,000 clones, around nine tenths being singletons. This material consisted of peripheral blood, taken on day 0 of AZD1222 vaccination. The source of this sequence is an adult in good health.

Written as DNA, the CDR3 is TGTGCCAGCTCTACCGGGACAGCTAGCACAGATACGCAGTATTTT. It yields the protein CASSTGTASTDTQYF. This chain joins TRBV11-3 and TRBJ2-3; 7 positions match TRBD1. This CDR3 spans 15 amino acids. With 8 bases clipped from V and 0 bases from J, the junction kept 8 bases outside the gene matches. CDR1 is SGHNT, CDR2 YENEEA, per germline.